The text below deals with one T cell receptor (beta chain). Its antigen is as yet unknown. This PCR relied on a set of 60 Vbeta primers and 13 Jbeta primers. Libraries were prepared by immunoSEQ multiplex PCR; TCRdb keeps only in-frame clonotypes and omits some of them. Altogether around 70,000 clones are present, 75% being singletons, with the ten largest covering 9.5% to 15%. This sample was taken from a study of cytomegalovirus exposure and HLA in healthy donors. Study in general: Earlier sequencing of 150 million to 200 million T cells yielded about 120 million unique TCR beta sequences. The study's early data release held some 85 million unique TCRs from HLA-typed donors. General study results and limits: A later analysis showed TCR association rates differing by HLA locus, peaking at DRB1 and lowest at HLA-C.

Germline V gene lookup returns CDR1 SNHLY and CDR2 FYNNEI. CDR3 length equals 12 residues. V was shortened by 4 bases and J by 4 bases, with 7 bases between the two germline ends. This chain joins TRBV2 and TRBJ1-2, with D uncertain. The TCR comes from a man between 65 and 80 years old in good health and CMV-seronegative. Specimen: PBMCs. CDR3 bases: TGTGCCAGCAGTGGGCCGGGCTATGGCTACACCTTC. Protein sequence: CASSGPGYGYTF.